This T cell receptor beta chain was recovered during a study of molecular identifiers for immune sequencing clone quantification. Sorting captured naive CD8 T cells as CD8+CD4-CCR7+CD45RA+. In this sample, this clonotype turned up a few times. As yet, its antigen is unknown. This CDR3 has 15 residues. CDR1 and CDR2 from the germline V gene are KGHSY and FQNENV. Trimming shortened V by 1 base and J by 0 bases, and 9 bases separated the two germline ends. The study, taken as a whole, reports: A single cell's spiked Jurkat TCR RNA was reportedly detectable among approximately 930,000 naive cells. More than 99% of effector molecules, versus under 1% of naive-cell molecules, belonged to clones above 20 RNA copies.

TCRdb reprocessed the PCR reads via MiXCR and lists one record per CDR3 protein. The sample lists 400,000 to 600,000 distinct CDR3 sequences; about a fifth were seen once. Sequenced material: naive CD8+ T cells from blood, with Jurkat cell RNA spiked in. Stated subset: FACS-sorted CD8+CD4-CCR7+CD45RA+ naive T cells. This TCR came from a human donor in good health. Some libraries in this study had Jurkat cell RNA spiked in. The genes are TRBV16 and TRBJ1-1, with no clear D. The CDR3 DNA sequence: TGTGCCAGCAGCCAATGGCAGGCCATGAACACTGAAGCTTTCTTT. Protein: CASSQWQAMNTEAFF.